The clone carrying this T cell receptor (beta chain) was recorded once. This record comes from a study of shared clonotypes between healthy human individuals. In germline, CDR1 is SEHNR, CDR2 FQNEAQ (reference sequence). This CDR3 contains 15 residues. V was trimmed by 5 bases and J by 1 base, leaving 14 bases between them. CD45RO negativity and positive selection for CCR7 defined naive CD8 cells, a population that excluded terminally differentiated effector memory CD45RA+ cells. Assay: immunoSEQ multiplex PCR; the TCRdb copy retains only in-frame clones and omits some. The sample lists about 680,000 clones; about 92% were seen once.

The sample taken for sequencing was naive CD8+ T cells sorted from blood. V gene TRBV7-9 combines with J gene TRBJ1-1; D may be TRBD1 (5 bases). The TCR sequence derives from a man between 25 and 39 years old in good health. The CDR3 reads CASSLPKQENTEAFF. In DNA form, the CDR3 reads TGTGCCAGCAGCCTGCCCAAACAGGAGAACACTGAAGCTTTCTTT.